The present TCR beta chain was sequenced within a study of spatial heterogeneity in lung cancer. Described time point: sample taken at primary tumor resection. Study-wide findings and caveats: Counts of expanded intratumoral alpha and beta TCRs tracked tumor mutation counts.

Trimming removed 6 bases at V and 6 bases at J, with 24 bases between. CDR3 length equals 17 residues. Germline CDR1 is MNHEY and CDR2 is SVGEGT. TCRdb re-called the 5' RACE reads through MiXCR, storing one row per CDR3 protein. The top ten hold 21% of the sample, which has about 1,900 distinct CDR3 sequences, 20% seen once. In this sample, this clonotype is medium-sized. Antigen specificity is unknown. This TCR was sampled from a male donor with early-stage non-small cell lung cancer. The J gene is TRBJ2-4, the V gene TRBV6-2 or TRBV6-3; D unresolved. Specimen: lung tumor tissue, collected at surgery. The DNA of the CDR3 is TGTGCCAGCAGCCCGCAAACCGAGGAGCCGGTGCGAAACATTCAGTACTTC. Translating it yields CASSPQTEEPVRNIQYF.